This T cell receptor beta chain was identified in a study of OX40 agonist ivuxolimab in advanced cancers. Looking at the study overall: Patient treatment consisted of intravenous ivuxolimab administration every 2 weeks at 0.01 to 10 mg/kg.

Findings and caveats of the study: Those patients achieving a partial response at 0.1-3.0 mg/kg showed among the lowest clonal expansion.

Germline V CDR1 and CDR2: KGHSH, LQKENI. There are 15 residues in the CDR3. To note about this clone: What it recognizes is unknown. The junction does not match germline at one end; this may be a read error.

Patients with autoimmune history or systemic immunosuppression were excluded. The investigators sampled blood at baseline, at cycle 4 day 1, and at cycle 7 day 1. Assay used: immunoSEQ multiplex PCR; TCRdb lists only in-frame clones, some missing. The table shows roughly 21,000 clones, with approximately 87% occurring only once. Specimen: CD4+ or CD8+ T cells sorted from blood, collected in a trial of the OX40 agonist ivuxolimab. V gene TRBV18 combines with J gene TRBJ2-1; 9 bases fit TRBD2. This receptor was identified in an adult with an advanced solid tumor such as melanoma, head and neck, liver or kidney cancer. CDR3 sequence (DNA): TGTGCCAGCTCACCAGGGACTAGCTCCTTCAATGAGCAGTTCTTC. It is translated as CASSPGTSSFNEQFF.